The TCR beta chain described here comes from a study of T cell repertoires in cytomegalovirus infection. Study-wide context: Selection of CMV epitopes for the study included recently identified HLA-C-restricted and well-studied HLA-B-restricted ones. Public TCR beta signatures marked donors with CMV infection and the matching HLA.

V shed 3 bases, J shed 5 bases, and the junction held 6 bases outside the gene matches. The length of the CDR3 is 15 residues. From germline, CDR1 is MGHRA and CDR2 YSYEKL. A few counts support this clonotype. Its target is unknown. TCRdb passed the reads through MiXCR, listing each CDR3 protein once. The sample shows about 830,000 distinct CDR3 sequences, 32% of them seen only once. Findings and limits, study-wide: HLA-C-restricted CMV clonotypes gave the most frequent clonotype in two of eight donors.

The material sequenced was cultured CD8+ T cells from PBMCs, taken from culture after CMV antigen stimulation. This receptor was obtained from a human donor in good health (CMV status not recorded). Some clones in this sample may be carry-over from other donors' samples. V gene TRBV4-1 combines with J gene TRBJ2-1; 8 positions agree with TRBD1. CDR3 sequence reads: CASSHGQGWDNEQFF. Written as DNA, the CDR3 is TGCGCCAGCAGCCACGGACAGGGTTGGGACAATGAGCAGTTCTTC.